This T cell receptor beta chain was recorded in a study of shared clonotypes between healthy human individuals. Broader study findings: At large depth, rarefaction still showed sorted-subset sequencing to be incomplete. The generation probabilities recorded for non-shared clonotypes fell below those of clonotypes shared by all four donors.

Genomic DNA per cell subset filled all wells of several immunoSEQ plates. TCRdb's table, derived via immunoSEQ multiplex PCR, lists solely in-frame clones and lacks some. The table lists 850,000 to 1,100,000 clones, about 80% of them singletons. Germline trimming cut 3 bases from V and 3 bases from J; bases unmatched to any gene: 7. The CDR3 length is 15 residues. Germline CDR1 and CDR2: SGHVS and FQNEAQ. Donors, without exception, were Caucasian adults residing in Nashville, Tennessee. As concerns this clone: Its cognate antigen is unknown.

V and J are TRBV7-8 and TRBJ1-2; 7 positions match TRBD1. Sample: memory CD4+ T cells from PBMCs. Regarding subset: CD45RA-negative fraction. The TCR originated in a man aged 18 to 35 in good health. Some clones in this sample may be carry-over from other donors' samples. The CDR3 sequence: CASSFRGNGDYGYTF. The CDR3 nucleotides read TGTGCCAGCAGCTTCAGGGGGAACGGGGACTATGGCTACACCTTC.